This TCR beta chain was captured by sequencing in a study of Ad26.COV2.S vaccination and SARS-CoV-2 variants. Using immunoSEQ multiplex PCR, the repertoire was profiled, and TCRdb retains in-frame clones only, with some absent. The sample gives about 680,000 clones, around 90% of which show up once; approximately 1.5% is in the top ten. The CDR3 covers 15 residues. Germline-derived CDR1 and CDR2 are MNHEY and SMNVEV (reference sequence). The ends lost 5 bases at V and 2 bases at J; junction bases unmatched: 2. Treatment given: about 20 received Ad26.COV2.S at low or high dose, single or two shots; roughly five received placebo; per-sample allocation not given. The investigators took samples on day 63 after the first vaccine or placebo injection.

The source of this sequence is a person between 18 and 65 years old who received the Ad26.COV2.S COVID-19 vaccine or a placebo. The rearrangement uses TRBV27 and TRBJ2-6; the match to TRBD1 covers 8 bases. The input for sequencing was peripheral blood, taken in a trial of Ad26.COV2.S vaccine versus placebo. The CDR3 is CASSPGGAGANVLTF. CDR3 DNA: TGTGCCAGCAGTCCAGGGGGCGCTGGGGCCAACGTCCTGACTTTC.